Included here is one T cell receptor beta chain sequence, with context. One end of the junction does not line up with germline, which may come from a read error. The sample comes from a study of molecular identifiers for immune sequencing clone quantification. Germline loops: CDR1 SGHDT, CDR2 YYEEEE. The CDR3 totals 13 residues. One entry per CDR3 protein results from TCRdb running MiXCR on the PCR reads. The sample yields some 650,000 distinct CDR3 sequences, 20% seen once. Sample: naive CD8+ T cells from blood, with Jurkat cell RNA spiked in. Subset reported: FACS-sorted CD8+CD4-CCR7+CD45RA+ naive T cells. The receptor's source is a human donor in good health. Some libraries in this study had Jurkat cell RNA spiked in. The J gene is TRBJ1-1, the V gene TRBV5-6; no reliable D call. CDR3: CVSSLRMNTEAFF. CDR3 coding DNA: TGTGTCAGCAGCTTGCGTATGAACACTGAAGCTTTCTTT. The full variable domain, in which reference TRBV5-6 and TRBJ1-1 provide the parts outside the CDR3, is DAGVTQSPTHLIKTRGQQVTLRCSPKSGHDTVSWYQQALGQGPQFIFQYYEEEERQRGNFPDRFSGHQFPNYSSELNVNALLLGDSALYLCVSSLRMNTEAFFGQGTRLTVV.